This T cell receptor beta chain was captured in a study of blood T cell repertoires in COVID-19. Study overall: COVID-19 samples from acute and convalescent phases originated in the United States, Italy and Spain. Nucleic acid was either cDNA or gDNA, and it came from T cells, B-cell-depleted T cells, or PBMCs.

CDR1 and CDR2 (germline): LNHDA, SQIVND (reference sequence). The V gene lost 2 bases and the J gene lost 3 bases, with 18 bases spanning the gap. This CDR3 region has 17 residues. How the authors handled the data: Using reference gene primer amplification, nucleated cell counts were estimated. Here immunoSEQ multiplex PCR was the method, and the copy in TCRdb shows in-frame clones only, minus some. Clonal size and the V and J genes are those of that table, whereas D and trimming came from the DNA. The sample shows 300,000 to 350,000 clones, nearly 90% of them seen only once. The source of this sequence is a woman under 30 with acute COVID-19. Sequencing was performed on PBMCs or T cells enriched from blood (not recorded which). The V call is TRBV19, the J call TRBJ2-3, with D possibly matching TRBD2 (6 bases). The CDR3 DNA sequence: TGTGCCAGTAGTATAATTCCGGGAGAAGGAGTTACAGATACGCAGTATTTT. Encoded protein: CASSIIPGEGVTDTQYF. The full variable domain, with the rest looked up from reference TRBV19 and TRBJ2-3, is DGGITQSPKYLFRKEGQNVTLSCEQNLNHDAMYWYRQDPGQGLRLIYYSQIVNDFQKGDIAEGYSVSREKKESFPLTVTSAQKNPTAFYLCASSIIPGEGVTDTQYFGPGTRLTVL.